These 2 T cell receptor beta chains were sequenced from one sample in a study of CD8 T cells in ankylosing spondylitis. Study-level results: Characteristic of ankylosing spondylitis blood, it appeared, was a TCR beta motif comprising eight highly homologous variants.

These TCRs' antigens remain unknown. MiXCR, applied by TCRdb to the 5' RACE reads, yields one record per CDR3 protein. The data contain about 220,000 distinct CDR3 sequences, 5.5% to 7.5% of them singletons. The sequenced sample was blood, either unsorted or a sorted T cell fraction (not recorded which). These receptor sequences come from a male donor with ankylosing spondylitis.

This clonotype has ten or more counts. The chain has TRBV10-3 and TRBJ1-5; D is unresolved. With 10 bases removed from V and 4 bases from J, the gap between germline ends came to 8 bases. Looked up from germline, CDR1 is ENHRY and CDR2 is SYGVKD. This CDR3 is built from 11 residues. CDR3 sequence (DNA): TGTGCCACCGGACCGAATCAGCCCCAGCATTTT. Translating it yields CATGPNQPQHF.

This sequence joins TRBV4-3 and TRBJ2-7; TRBD2 matches at 14 bases. The CDR3 runs to 16 residues. Germline loops: CDR1 LGHNA, CDR2 YSLEER. V lost 1 base to trimming and J lost 3 bases; unmatched junction nucleotides: 2. CDR3 nucleotides: TGCGCCAGCAGCCAAGTCGGGACTAGCGGGAGCTACGAGCAGTACTTC. Translation gives CASSQVGTSGSYEQYF.